These 2 T cell receptor beta chains came from one sample sequenced in a study of identifying expanded T cells in peripheral blood. Clones were read by immunoSEQ multiplex PCR, and TCRdb kept only the in-frame ones, dropping some. The sample has approximately 130,000 clones; around four fifths are singletons. Material: blood. The source of these receptors is a person aged 18-70 years in good health.

The chain links TRBV15 to TRBJ1-6; D is unclear. Trimming took 3 bases from V and 8 from J, leaving 8 bases between them. The CDR3 has 13 amino acids. Germline CDR1 reads LNHNV; CDR2 reads YYDKDF (reference sequence). The CDR3 spells CATSSSSDSPLHF. The CDR3 DNA follows: TGTGCCACCAGCAGTAGCAGTGATTCACCCCTCCACTTT.

The chain links TRBV5-1 to TRBJ2-2; 12 positions match TRBD2. The CDR3 extends over 17 amino acids. Germline CDR1 is SGHRS and CDR2 is YFSETQ. With 4 bases clipped from V and 4 bases from J, the junction kept 8 bases outside the gene matches. The CDR3 nucleotides read TGCGCCAGCAGCCCTAAACTAGCGGGGGGTTCCACCGGGGAGCTGTTTTTT. Protein product: CASSPKLAGGSTGELFF.